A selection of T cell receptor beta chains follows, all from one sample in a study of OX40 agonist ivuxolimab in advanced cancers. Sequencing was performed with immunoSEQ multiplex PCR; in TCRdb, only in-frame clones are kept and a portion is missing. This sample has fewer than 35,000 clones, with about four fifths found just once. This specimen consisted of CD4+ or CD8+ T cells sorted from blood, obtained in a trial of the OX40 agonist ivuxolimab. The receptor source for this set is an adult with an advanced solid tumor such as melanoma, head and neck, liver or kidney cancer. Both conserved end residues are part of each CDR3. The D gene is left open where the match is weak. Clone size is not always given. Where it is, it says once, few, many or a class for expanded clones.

CDR3 protein: CSVDGGGHASYEQYF
CDR3 DNA: TGCAGCGTTGATGGGGGCGGACACGCGTCCTACGAGCAGTACTTC
V gene: TRBV29-1
D gene: -
CDR3 length: 15
J gene: TRBJ2-7
clone size: -

CDR3 protein: CASSSYEQYF
CDR3 DNA: TGCGCCAGCTCCTCCTACGAGCAGTACTTC
V gene: TRBV10-1
D gene: -
CDR3 length: 10
J gene: TRBJ2-7
clone size: once

CDR3 protein: CASSRYGNTIYF
CDR3 DNA: TGTGCCAGCAGCCGCTATGGAAACACCATATATTTT
V gene: TRBV14
D gene: -
CDR3 length: 12
J gene: TRBJ1-3
clone size: few

CDR3 protein: CASRSVNQPQHF
CDR3 DNA: TGTGCCAGCAGGTCCGTCAATCAGCCCCAGCATTTT
V gene: TRBV28
D gene: -
CDR3 length: 12
J gene: TRBJ1-5
clone size: few

CDR3 protein: CASKLKARGTGELFF
CDR3 DNA: TGTGCCAGCAAATTGAAGGCGCGGGGGACCGGGGAGCTGTTTTTT
V gene: TRBV6-5
D gene: TRBD2
CDR3 length: 15
J gene: TRBJ2-2
clone size: -

CDR3 protein: CASKTEGIRYEQYF
CDR3 DNA: TGTGCCAGCAAGACAGAGGGTATACGGTACGAGCAGTACTTC
V gene: TRBV28
D gene: -
CDR3 length: 14
J gene: TRBJ2-7
clone size: -

CDR3 protein: CASSSGGLMVREQYF
CDR3 DNA: TGTGCCAGCAGCTCAGGAGGCCTGATGGTAAGAGAGCAGTACTTC
V gene: TRBV5-5
D gene: -
CDR3 length: 15
J gene: TRBJ2-7
clone size: few

CDR3 protein: CAWSVGRGNQPQHF
CDR3 DNA: TGTGCCTGGAGTGTGGGCAGGGGCAATCAGCCCCAGCATTTT
V gene: TRBV30
D gene: -
CDR3 length: 14
J gene: TRBJ1-5
clone size: -

CDR3 protein: CASSKGEKRRHLMTYEQYF
CDR3 DNA: TGTGCCAGCAGCAAGGGGGAAAAGCGGAGACACCTAATGACCTACGAGCAGTACTTC
V gene: TRBV21-1
D gene: -
CDR3 length: 19
J gene: TRBJ2-7
clone size: -

CDR3 protein: CASSSRSVANYGYTF
CDR3 DNA: TGTGCCAGCAGCTCCCGGAGCGTAGCTAACTATGGCTACACCTTC
V gene: TRBV5-4
D gene: -
CDR3 length: 15
J gene: TRBJ1-2
clone size: -

CDR3 protein: CAIRPLAGNEQFF
CDR3 DNA: TGTGCCATCAGACCTCTAGCGGGCAATGAGCAGTTCTTC
V gene: TRBV10-3
D gene: TRBD2
CDR3 length: 13
J gene: TRBJ2-1
clone size: -

CDR3 protein: CSARDLEKLFF
CDR3 DNA: TGCAGTGCTAGAGATCTGGAAAAACTGTTTTTT
V gene: TRBV20-1
D gene: -
CDR3 length: 11
J gene: TRBJ1-4
clone size: -

CDR3 protein: CASPAAGAGGAFSYNEQFF
CDR3 DNA: TGTGCCAGCCCCGCCGCGGGAGCGGGAGGGGCCTTCTCCTACAATGAGCAGTTCTTC
V gene: TRBV28
D gene: TRBD2
CDR3 length: 19
J gene: TRBJ2-1
clone size: -

CDR3 protein: CASSGTSGSLGGEYF
CDR3 DNA: TGTGCCAGCAGTGGGACTAGCGGGAGTCTGGGAGGAGAGTATTTT
V gene: TRBV6-5
D gene: TRBD2
CDR3 length: 15
J gene: TRBJ2-3
clone size: -

CDR3 protein: CSVRTGWSPPFGYTF
CDR3 DNA: TGCAGCGTTAGGACAGGGTGGTCTCCGCCTTTTGGCTACACCTTC
V gene: TRBV29-1
D gene: TRBD1
CDR3 length: 15
J gene: TRBJ1-2
clone size: -

CDR3 protein: CASSVGIGWLPQHF
CDR3 DNA: TGTGCCAGCAGCGTAGGGATAGGGTGGTTGCCCCAGCATTTT
V gene: TRBV9
D gene: -
CDR3 length: 14
J gene: TRBJ1-5
clone size: -

CDR3 protein: CASTSSGDEQFF
CDR3 DNA: TGTGCCAGCACTTCCTCAGGCGATGAGCAGTTCTTC
V gene: TRBV27
D gene: -
CDR3 length: 12
J gene: TRBJ2-1
clone size: -

CDR3 protein: CATIGQGLYEQYF
CDR3 DNA: TGTGCCACCATAGGGCAGGGGTTGTACGAGCAGTACTTC
V gene: TRBV7-9
D gene: -
CDR3 length: 13
J gene: TRBJ2-7
clone size: -

CDR3 protein: CASSYGTGGTYEQYF
CDR3 DNA: TGTGCCAGCAGTTACGGGACAGGGGGTACCTACGAGCAGTACTTC
V gene: TRBV28
D gene: TRBD1
CDR3 length: 15
J gene: TRBJ2-7
clone size: -

CDR3 protein: CASSENRGTEAFF
CDR3 DNA: TGTGCCAGCAGCGAAAATAGGGGCACTGAAGCTTTCTTT
V gene: TRBV6-4
D gene: -
CDR3 length: 13
J gene: TRBJ1-1
clone size: -

CDR3 protein: CASSKPAGLTDTQYF
CDR3 DNA: TGTGCCAGCAGCAAACCAGCGGGACTCACAGATACGCAGTATTTT
V gene: TRBV9
D gene: TRBD2
CDR3 length: 15
J gene: TRBJ2-3
clone size: once

CDR3 protein: CASSPFVSSRELFF
CDR3 DNA: TGTGCCAGCAGTCCCTTCGTTTCTTCGAGGGAGCTGTTTTTT
V gene: TRBV7-2
D gene: -
CDR3 length: 14
J gene: TRBJ2-2
clone size: -

CDR3 protein: CASSPPQGAGIYGYTF
CDR3 DNA: TGTGCCAGCTCACCACCGCAGGGGGCAGGGATCTATGGCTACACCTTC
V gene: TRBV18
D gene: TRBD1
CDR3 length: 16
J gene: TRBJ1-2
clone size: few

CDR3 protein: CASRSGGSDYEQYF
CDR3 DNA: TGTGCCAGCAGGTCCGGGGGGAGTGACTACGAGCAGTACTTC
V gene: TRBV28
D gene: TRBD2
CDR3 length: 14
J gene: TRBJ2-7
clone size: -

CDR3 protein: CAIRPTGGNYGYTF
CDR3 DNA: TGTGCCATCAGACCGACAGGGGGGAACTATGGCTACACCTTC
V gene: TRBV10-3
D gene: TRBD1
CDR3 length: 14
J gene: TRBJ1-2
clone size: -

CDR3 protein: CASSSSTQGFKDTQYF
CDR3 DNA: TGTGCCAGCAGCTCCTCGACACAGGGTTTCAAAGATACGCAGTATTTT
V gene: TRBV13
D gene: -
CDR3 length: 16
J gene: TRBJ2-3
clone size: few

CDR3 protein: CASSSVTLRGPANTGELFF
CDR3 DNA: TGTGCCAGCAGCTCAGTTACCCTCAGGGGGCCAGCGAACACCGGGGAGCTGTTTTTT
V gene: TRBV7-9
D gene: TRBD1
CDR3 length: 19
J gene: TRBJ2-2
clone size: -

CDR3 protein: CASSLAWTGRTGELFF
CDR3 DNA: TGCGCCAGCAGCTTGGCCTGGACAGGGCGGACCGGGGAGCTGTTTTTT
V gene: TRBV5-1
D gene: TRBD1
CDR3 length: 16
J gene: TRBJ2-2
clone size: -

CDR3 protein: CASSPRQGPSYEQYF
CDR3 DNA: TGTGCCAGCAGCCCCAGACAGGGGCCCTCCTACGAGCAGTACTTC
V gene: TRBV7-2
D gene: TRBD1
CDR3 length: 15
J gene: TRBJ2-7
clone size: -

CDR3 protein: CASSSSVLAPRPQHF
CDR3 DNA: TGTGCCAGCAGTTCGTCGGTTTTGGCCCCTCGGCCCCAGCATTTT
V gene: TRBV28
D gene: -
CDR3 length: 15
J gene: TRBJ1-5
clone size: few

CDR3 protein: CASSQDQGSYNEQFF
CDR3 DNA: TGTGCCAGCAGCCAAGATCAGGGCTCCTACAATGAGCAGTTCTTC
V gene: TRBV4-2
D gene: -
CDR3 length: 15
J gene: TRBJ2-1
clone size: -

CDR3 protein: CASLDGVDRGLDNEQFF
CDR3 DNA: TGTGCCAGCCTAGACGGTGTTGACAGGGGGCTGGACAATGAGCAGTTCTTC
V gene: TRBV28
D gene: TRBD1
CDR3 length: 17
J gene: TRBJ2-1
clone size: -

CDR3 protein: CASRRGLEADTQYF
CDR3 DNA: TGTGCCAGCAGGAGAGGACTAGAGGCAGATACGCAGTATTTT
V gene: TRBV6-1
D gene: TRBD2
CDR3 length: 14
J gene: TRBJ2-3
clone size: -

CDR3 protein: CASSDLLGTGELFF
CDR3 DNA: TGCGCCAGCAGTGACCTGTTAGGCACCGGGGAGCTGTTTTTT
V gene: TRBV10-1
D gene: -
CDR3 length: 14
J gene: TRBJ2-2
clone size: -

CDR3 protein: CATRGSSGNTIYF
CDR3 DNA: TGTGCCACCCGTGGAAGCTCTGGAAACACCATATATTTT
V gene: TRBV10-3
D gene: -
CDR3 length: 13
J gene: TRBJ1-3
clone size: -